This is a list of T cell receptor beta chains from one sample in a study of blood T cell repertoires in COVID-19. Sequencing was performed with immunoSEQ multiplex PCR; in TCRdb, only in-frame clones are kept and a portion is missing. The top ten hold about 6% of the sample, which has just under 350,000 clones, about 87% seen once. Source material: peripheral blood. The receptors shown here come from a woman in her forties or fifties with COVID-19, enrolled during active disease. Both conserved end residues are part of each CDR3. Each record gives: D gene, clone size, J gene, V gene, CDR3 protein, CDR3 DNA. The D gene is left open where the match is weak. Size values are once, few and many counts, or a class for expanded clones, and some rows have none.

TRBD1,-,TRBJ1-2,TRBV28,CASSPDRGLYGYTF,TGTGCCAGCAGTCCCGACAGGGGTCTCTATGGCTACACCTTC
-,-,TRBJ1-5,TRBV12-3/TRBV12-4,CASSYSVQPQHF,TGTGCCAGCAGTTATTCCGTTCAGCCCCAGCATTTT
TRBD1,-,TRBJ2-3,TRBV2,CATNLGTATDTQYF,TGTGCCACCAACTTAGGGACAGCCACAGATACGCAGTATTTT
TRBD1,-,TRBJ2-7,TRBV5-1,CASSLGDRSRIEQYF,TGCGCCAGCAGCTTGGGGGACAGGAGCCGCATTGAGCAGTACTTC
TRBD1,once,TRBJ1-5,TRBV6-5,CASRRTGVLNQPQHF,TGTGCCAGCAGGCGGACAGGGGTCCTCAATCAGCCCCAGCATTTT
-,few,TRBJ1-1,TRBV5-4,CASRVGTTYPTEAFF,TGTGCCAGCAGGGTGGGGACAACGTATCCCACTGAAGCTTTCTTT
-,many,TRBJ2-6,TRBV10-3,CATRDSSGANVLTF,TGTGCCACCAGAGACAGCTCTGGGGCCAACGTCCTGACTTTC
TRBD2,-,TRBJ2-4,TRBV19,CASSIEGLAGHIQYF,TGTGCCAGTAGTATAGAAGGACTAGCGGGACACATTCAGTACTTC
-,-,TRBJ2-7,TRBV6-6,CASSFLTESSYEQYF,TGTGCCAGCAGTTTCTTGACAGAGAGCTCCTACGAGCAGTACTTC
TRBD1,-,TRBJ2-5,TRBV7-7,CASSQQGGKQETQYF,TGTGCTAGCAGCCAACAGGGGGGAAAGCAAGAGACCCAGTACTTC
TRBD1,few,TRBJ2-2,TRBV7-9,CASSPRGIANTGELFF,TGTGCCAGCAGCCCCAGGGGGATAGCGAACACCGGGGAGCTGTTTTTT
-,-,TRBJ2-7,TRBV12-5,CASGFYLPGQPYEQYF,TGTGCTAGTGGTTTCTACCTCCCGGGACAACCCTACGAGCAGTACTTC
-,-,TRBJ1-1,TRBV6-5,CASTEASRVNTEAFF,TGTGCCAGCACCGAGGCCTCTCGAGTGAACACTGAAGCTTTCTTT
TRBD2,-,TRBJ2-1,TRBV6-5,CASSFGTSGRNEQFF,TGTGCCAGCAGTTTCGGGACTAGCGGTAGGAATGAGCAGTTCTTC
-,-,TRBJ1-1,TRBV19,CASLPGGTNTEAFF,TGTGCCAGCCTGCCTGGAGGGACGAACACTGAAGCTTTCTTT
-,-,TRBJ1-1,TRBV29-1,CSVGRGLAEAFF,TGCAGCGTTGGTCGTGGGCTCGCTGAAGCTTTCTTT
TRBD2,-,TRBJ2-1,TRBV6-4,CASSVREGGYNEQFF,TGTGCCAGCAGTGTCCGGGAGGGAGGGTACAATGAGCAGTTCTTC
TRBD1,-,TRBJ1-1,TRBV18,CASSPFGQGSTEAFF,TGTGCCAGCTCACCATTCGGACAGGGAAGCACTGAAGCTTTCTTT
-,-,TRBJ1-3,TRBV6-5,CASSYGQSSGNTIYF,TGTGCCAGCAGTTACGGACAGAGCTCTGGAAACACCATATATTTT
TRBD1,-,TRBJ1-1,TRBV6-1,CASSETDRGRRAFF,TGTGCCAGCAGTGAAACGGACAGGGGAAGGCGTGCTTTCTTT
TRBD1,-,TRBJ2-2,TRBV11-3,CASSLGPGQGVWELFF,TGTGCCAGCAGCTTAGGACCGGGACAGGGGGTCTGGGAGCTGTTTTTT
TRBD2,-,TRBJ2-3,TRBV7-3,CASSFSGRAEDTQYF,TGTGCCAGCAGCTTTAGCGGGAGGGCGGAAGATACGCAGTATTTT
TRBD1,-,TRBJ1-5,TRBV18,CASSPDRGGFQPQHF,TGTGCCAGCTCACCGGACAGGGGAGGCTTTCAGCCCCAGCATTTT
-,-,TRBJ1-1,TRBV10-3,CAISESWGGGYTEAFF,TGTGCCATCAGTGAGTCCTGGGGCGGTGGGTACACTGAAGCTTTCTTT
TRBD1,-,TRBJ1-1,TRBV6-5,CASSWDSTTIEAFF,TGTGCCAGCAGTTGGGACAGCACAACGATTGAAGCTTTCTTT
-,-,TRBJ2-7,TRBV5-5,CASSLVSYYEQYF,TGTGCCAGCAGCTTGGTTAGCTACTACGAGCAGTACTTC
-,-,TRBJ1-2,TRBV7-2,CASSLGTGGYTF,TGTGCCAGCAGCTTAGGGACGGGGGGCTACACCTTC
-,-,TRBJ2-1,TRBV14,CASSQVSSLNEQFF,TGTGCCAGCAGCCAAGTGTCTTCTCTCAATGAGCAGTTCTTC
TRBD1,-,TRBJ2-2,TRBV5-1,CASRLQGAYGELFF,TGCGCCAGCAGGTTACAGGGGGCGTACGGGGAGCTGTTTTTT
-,few,TRBJ2-1,TRBV27,CASRSSANEQFF,TGTGCCAGCAGGTCTAGCGCTAATGAGCAGTTCTTC
TRBD1,-,TRBJ2-1,TRBV10-3,CAIRQGSSYNEQFF,TGTGCCATTCGACAGGGAAGCTCCTACAATGAGCAGTTCTTC
-,once,TRBJ1-2,TRBV14,CASSPVESYGYTF,TGTGCCAGCAGCCCGGTAGAATCCTATGGCTACACCTTC
-,-,TRBJ2-7,TRBV19,CASSTGRGTYEQYF,TGTGCCAGTAGTACGGGCAGGGGAACCTACGAGCAGTACTTC
-,-,TRBJ2-1,TRBV5-1,CASRIQRFYNEQFF,TGCGCCAGCAGAATCCAGCGGTTTTACAATGAGCAGTTCTTC
TRBD2,once,TRBJ2-3,TRBV2,CASSEGLAGDTQYF,TGTGCCAGCAGTGAAGGGCTAGCGGGAGATACGCAGTATTTT
TRBD2,-,TRBJ2-3,TRBV12-3/TRBV12-4,CATSGLTDTQYF,TGTGCCACTAGCGGTCTCACAGATACGCAGTATTTT
TRBD2,-,TRBJ2-4,TRBV6-6,CASSPKPFLAGAKNIQYF,TGTGCCAGCAGTCCTAAGCCGTTTCTAGCGGGAGCCAAAAACATTCAGTACTTC
-,-,TRBJ2-1,TRBV19,CASSILAGYTNAQFF,TGTGCCAGTAGTATACTGGCGGGATATACAAACGCGCAGTTCTTC
-,once,TRBJ1-1,TRBV3-1/TRBV3-2,CASSQDSSPSGIRAEAFF,TGTGCCAGCAGCCAAGATTCCAGCCCATCAGGGATACGGGCTGAAGCTTTCTTT
-,-,TRBJ2-1,TRBV30,CAWSVGQLTNEQFF,TGTGCCTGGAGTGTTGGGCAGCTTACCAATGAGCAGTTCTTC
TRBD1,few,TRBJ1-5,TRBV6-2/TRBV6-3,CASSYFRTGAGQPQHF,TGTGCCAGCAGTTACTTTCGGACAGGAGCGGGTCAGCCCCAGCATTTT
-,-,TRBJ1-1,TRBV6-5,CASSYSSRGNTEAFF,TGTGCCAGCAGTTACTCGAGTAGAGGGAACACTGAAGCTTTCTTT